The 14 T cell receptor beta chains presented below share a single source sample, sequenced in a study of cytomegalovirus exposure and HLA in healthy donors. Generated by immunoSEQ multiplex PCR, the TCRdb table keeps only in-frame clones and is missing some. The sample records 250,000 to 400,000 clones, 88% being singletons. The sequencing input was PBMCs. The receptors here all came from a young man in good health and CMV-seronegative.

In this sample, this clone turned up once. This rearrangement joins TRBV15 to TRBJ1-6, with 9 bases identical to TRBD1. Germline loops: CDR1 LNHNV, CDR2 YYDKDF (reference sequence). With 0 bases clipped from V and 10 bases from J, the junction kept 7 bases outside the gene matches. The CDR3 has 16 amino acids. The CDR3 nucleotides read TGTGCCACCAGCAGAGATTCCGGGACAGGGTGGTCACCCCTCCACTTT. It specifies CATSRDSGTGWSPLHF.

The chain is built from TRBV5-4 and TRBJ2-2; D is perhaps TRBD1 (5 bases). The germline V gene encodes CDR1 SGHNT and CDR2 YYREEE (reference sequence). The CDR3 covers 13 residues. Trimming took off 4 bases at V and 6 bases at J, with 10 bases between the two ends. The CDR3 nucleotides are TGTGCCAGCAGCACAACAGGCCCCGGGGAGCTGTTTTTT. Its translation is CASSTTGPGELFF.

In DNA form, the CDR3 reads TGTGCCATCAGTGAGTTACAGGGTACAGATACGCAGTATTTT. It specifies CAISELQGTDTQYF. The chain recombines TRBV10-3 with TRBJ2-3; a possible D gene is TRBD1 (6 bases). Germline V lookup: CDR1 ENHRY, CDR2 SYGVKD. CDR3 length: 14 amino acids. The V gene lost 1 base and the J gene lost 3 bases, with 8 bases spanning the gap.

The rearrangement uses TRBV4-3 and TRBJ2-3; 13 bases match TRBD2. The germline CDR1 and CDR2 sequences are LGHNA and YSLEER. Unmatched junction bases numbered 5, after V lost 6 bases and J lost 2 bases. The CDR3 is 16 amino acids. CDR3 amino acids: CASSRGTSGVTDTQYF. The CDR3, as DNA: TGCGCCAGCAGTCGTGGGACTAGCGGGGTCACAGATACGCAGTATTTT.

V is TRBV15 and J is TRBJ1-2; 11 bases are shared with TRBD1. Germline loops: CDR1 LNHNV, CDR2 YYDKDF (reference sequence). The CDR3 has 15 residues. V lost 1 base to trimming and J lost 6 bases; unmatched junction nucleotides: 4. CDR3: CATSRGTGGYDGYTF. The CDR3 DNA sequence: TGTGCCACCAGCAGAGGGACAGGGGGCTATGATGGCTACACCTTC.

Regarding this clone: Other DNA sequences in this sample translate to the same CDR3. The CDR3 sequence is CASSPRTGGDEQFF. The CDR3 bases are TGTGCCAGCAGCCCCCGGACAGGAGGGGATGAGCAGTTCTTC. The rearrangement links TRBV7-7 to TRBJ2-1, with a possible D match to TRBD1 (7 bases). The CDR3 runs to 14 residues. Germline V gene data show CDR1 as SSHAT and CDR2 as FNYEAQ (reference sequence). V was shortened by 5 bases and J by 8 bases, with 16 bases between the two germline ends.

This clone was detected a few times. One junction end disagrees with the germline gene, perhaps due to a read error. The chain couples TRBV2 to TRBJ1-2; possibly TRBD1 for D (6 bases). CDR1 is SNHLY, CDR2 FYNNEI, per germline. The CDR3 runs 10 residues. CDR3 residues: CAGRGRGYTF. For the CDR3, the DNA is TGTGCCGGCAGGGGCAGGGGCTACACCTTC. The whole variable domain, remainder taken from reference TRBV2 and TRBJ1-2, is EPEVTQTPSHQVTQMGQEVILRCVPISNHLYFYWYRQILGQKVEFLVSFYNNEISEKSEIFDDQFSVERPDGSNFTLKIRSTKLEDSAMYFCAGRGRGYTFGSGTRLTVV.

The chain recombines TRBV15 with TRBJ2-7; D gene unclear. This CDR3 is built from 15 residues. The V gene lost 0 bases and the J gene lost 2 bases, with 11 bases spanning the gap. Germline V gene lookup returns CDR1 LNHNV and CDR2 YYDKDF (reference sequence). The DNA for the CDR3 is TGTGCCACCAGCAGAGATCCTGGCGGCCCCTACGAGCAGTACTTC. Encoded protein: CATSRDPGGPYEQYF.

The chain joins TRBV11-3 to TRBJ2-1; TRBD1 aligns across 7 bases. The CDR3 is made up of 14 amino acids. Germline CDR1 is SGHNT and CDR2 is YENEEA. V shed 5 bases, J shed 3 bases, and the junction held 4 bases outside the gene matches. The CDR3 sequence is CASSDGTVYNEQFF. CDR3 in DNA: TGTGCCAGCAGCGACGGGACAGTCTACAATGAGCAGTTCTTC.

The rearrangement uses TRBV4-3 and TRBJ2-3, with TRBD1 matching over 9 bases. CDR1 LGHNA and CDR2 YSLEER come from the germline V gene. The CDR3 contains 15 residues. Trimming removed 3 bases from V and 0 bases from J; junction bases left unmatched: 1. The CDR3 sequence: CASSQDRGSTDTQYF. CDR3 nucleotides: TGCGCCAGCAGCCAGGACAGGGGTAGCACAGATACGCAGTATTTT.

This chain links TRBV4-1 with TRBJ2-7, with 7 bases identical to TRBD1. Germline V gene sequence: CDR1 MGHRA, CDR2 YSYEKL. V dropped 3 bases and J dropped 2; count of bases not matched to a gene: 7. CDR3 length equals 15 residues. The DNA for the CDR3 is TGCGCCAGCAGCCAGGGACAGCCCTTCCCCTACGAGCAGTACTTC. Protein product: CASSQGQPFPYEQYF.

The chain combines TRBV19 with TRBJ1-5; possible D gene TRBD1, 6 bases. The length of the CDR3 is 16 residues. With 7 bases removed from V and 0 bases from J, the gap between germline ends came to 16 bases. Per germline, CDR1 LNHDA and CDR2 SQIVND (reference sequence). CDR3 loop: CASMIHRDYSNQPQHF. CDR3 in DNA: TGTGCCAGTATGATCCACAGGGACTATAGCAATCAGCCCCAGCATTTT.

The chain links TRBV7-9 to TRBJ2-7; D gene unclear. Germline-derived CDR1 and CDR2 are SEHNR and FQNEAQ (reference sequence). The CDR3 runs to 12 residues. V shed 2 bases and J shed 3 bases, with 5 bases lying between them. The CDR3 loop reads CASSLSDYEQYF. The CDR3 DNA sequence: TGTGCCAGCAGCTTAAGCGACTACGAGCAGTACTTC.

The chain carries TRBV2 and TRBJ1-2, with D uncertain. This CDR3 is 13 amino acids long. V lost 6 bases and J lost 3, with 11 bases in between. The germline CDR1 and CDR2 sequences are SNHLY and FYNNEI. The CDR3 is CASRWEYDYGYTF. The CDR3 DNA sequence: TGTGCCAGCAGGTGGGAGTATGACTATGGCTACACCTTC.